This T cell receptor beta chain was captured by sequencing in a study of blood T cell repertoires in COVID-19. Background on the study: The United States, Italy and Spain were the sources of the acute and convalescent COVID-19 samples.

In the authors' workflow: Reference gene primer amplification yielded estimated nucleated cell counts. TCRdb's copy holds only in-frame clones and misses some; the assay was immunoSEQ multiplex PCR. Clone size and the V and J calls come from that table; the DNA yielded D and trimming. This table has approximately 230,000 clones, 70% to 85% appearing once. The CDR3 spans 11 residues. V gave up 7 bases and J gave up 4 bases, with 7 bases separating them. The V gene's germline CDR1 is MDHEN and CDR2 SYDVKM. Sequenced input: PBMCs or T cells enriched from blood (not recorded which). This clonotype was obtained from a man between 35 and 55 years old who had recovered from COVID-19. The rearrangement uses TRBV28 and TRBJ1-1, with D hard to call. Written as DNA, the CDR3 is TGTGCCAGCAACGAGATCACTGAAGCTTTCTTT. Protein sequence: CASNEITEAFF.